These 2 T cell receptor beta chains originate from one sample sequenced in a study of blood T cell repertoires in COVID-19. Clones were sequenced by immunoSEQ multiplex PCR, and TCRdb holds only the in-frame ones, with some missing. The sample shows roughly 290,000 clones, more than 70% of them seen only once. The source material was peripheral blood. These receptors all come from a woman aged 50 to 65 who had recovered from COVID-19.

The CDR3 loop is CASSETGTGLYEGNQPQHF. CDR3 bases: TGTGCCAGCAGCGAAACCGGGACAGGGTTGTATGAAGGCAATCAGCCCCAGCATTTT. The chain carries TRBV7-9 and TRBJ1-5; TRBD1 agrees at 9 bases. Germline CDR1 reads SEHNR; CDR2 reads FQNEAQ (reference sequence). After removal of 5 bases from V and 2 bases from J, the junction contained 16 bases not matched to a gene. CDR3 size: 19 residues. The full variable domain, rest sourced from reference TRBV7-9 and TRBJ1-5, is DTGVSQNPRHKITKRGQNVTFRCDPISEHNRLYWYRQTLGQGPEFLTYFQNEAQLEKSRLLSDRFSAERPKGSFSTLEIQRTEQGDSAMYLCASSETGTGLYEGNQPQHFGDGTRLSIL.

This chain uses TRBV28 with TRBJ2-7; TRBD2 might be the D (5 bases). Germline loops: CDR1 MDHEN, CDR2 SYDVKM. There are 13 residues in the CDR3. V was cut by 5 bases and J by 1 base, with 9 bases left in between. The CDR3 spells CASSRSGSYEQYF. The DNA for the CDR3 is TGTGCCAGCAGTCGTTCGGGGTCCTACGAGCAGTACTTC.